Shown below are 21 T cell receptor beta chains from a single sample sequenced in a study of vaccination and CD4 T cells after COVID-19 (dated by TCRdb to the early 2020s). Their target antigens are unknown. Library preparation used PCR. Sequencing took place on an Illumina iSeq 100. DNA from cultured CD4+ T cells underwent TCR sequencing with the Oncomine TCR Beta short-read assay at the Johns Hopkins FTIC core. The raw public data were reprocessed by TCRdb itself: fastp quality trimming at Q25, MiXCR clonotype calling, in-frame beta chains only. Each entry is one CDR3 protein sequence, shown with its most common DNA and genes. The sample has nearly 7,500 distinct CDR3 sequences on record, around 53% of them singletons. Approximately 19% of the sample comes from the top ten. In light of the paper, this sample's treatment or condition label describes: roughly 10-day PBMC culture with coronavirus spike peptide pools or control peptides (ViraFEST assay). CD4+ T cells from unexposed donors were collected before the COVID-19 pandemic (2011-2018).

The specimen sequenced was CD4+ T cells from blood, cultured in vitro. All receptors come from a human donor in good health.

This clonotype was seen just once. In DNA, the CDR3 is TGCGCCAGCAGCGCGGGACAGGGATACTATGGCTACACCTTC. The encoded protein is CASSAGQGYYGYTF. V and J are TRBV5-1 and TRBJ1-2; 9 nucleotides agree with TRBD1. Germline trimming cut 4 bases from V and 3 bases from J; bases unmatched to any gene: 4. The CDR3 runs 14 residues. Germline loops: CDR1 SGHRS, CDR2 YFSETQ.

The table lists this clonotype with a few counts. V gene TRBV11-2 combines with J gene TRBJ1-1; D unresolved. The CDR3 covers 12 residues. Germline V gives CDR1 SGHAT, CDR2 FQNNGV. Trimming removed 1 base at V and 8 bases at J, with 8 bases between. Written as DNA, the CDR3 is TGTGCCAGCAGCTTAGGTACAGCCGAAGCTTTCTTT. Protein sequence: CASSLGTAEAFF.

V and J are TRBV4-2 and TRBJ1-2, with D unclear. The germline gives CDR1 LGHNA, CDR2 YNFKEQ. With 1 base removed from V and 1 base from J, the gap between germline ends came to 16 bases. The CDR3 runs 17 residues. The CDR3 DNA follows: TGTGCCAGCAGCCAAGTTCCCATTCTAGGGATTAACTATGGCTACACCTTC. Its translation: CASSQVPILGINYGYTF.

The chain couples TRBV7-6 to TRBJ2-1; 9 bases align to TRBD2. The V segment lost 2 bases and the J segment 4 bases; nucleotides outside the gene matches: 6. Germline CDR1 SGHVS, CDR2 FNYEAQ. The CDR3 has 16 amino acids. The DNA of the CDR3 is TGTGCCAGCAGCTTACGGGGGCGGGGGGGGTACAATGAGCAGTTCTTC. Translation: CASSLRGRGGYNEQFF.

V gene TRBV7-9 combines with J gene TRBJ2-3; maybe TRBD2 (7 bases). The CDR3 has 16 residues. The germline CDR1 and CDR2 sequences are SEHNR and FQNEAQ (reference sequence). Deletions cut 8 bases from V and 5 bases from J, with 23 bases between. CDR3 sequence: CASRPGWGGLGDTQYF. DNA of the CDR3: TGTGCCAGCCGGCCTGGCTGGGGGGGGCTCGGAGATACGCAGTATTTT.

The CDR3: CASSLKGKTEAFF. CDR3 nucleotide sequence: TGTGCCAGCAGTTTAAAGGGAAAGACTGAAGCTTTCTTT. The rearrangement links TRBV12-3 or TRBV12-4 to TRBJ1-1; D ambiguous. Deletions cut 2 bases from V and 5 bases from J, with 9 bases between. The CDR3 is made up of 13 amino acids.

The chain carries TRBV20-1 and TRBJ2-3; D is possibly TRBD2 (6 bases). The CDR3 is 14 amino acids. The germline CDR1 and CDR2 sequences are DFQATT and SNEGSKA (reference sequence). V lost 2 bases and J 1 base, leaving 10 bases between the germline ends. The CDR3 region has the DNA TGCAGTGCTAGAAAGGCTAGCGGCACAGATACGCAGTATTTT. It encodes CSARKASGTDTQYF.

This chain joins TRBV7-8 and TRBJ2-1; 8 bases are a match to TRBD2. The ends lost 4 bases at V and 1 base at J; junction bases unmatched: 9. Germline CDR1 and CDR2: SGHVS and FQNEAQ. CDR3 length: 17 residues. CDR3 sequence (DNA): TGTGCCAGCAGCTACGCGGCGGGAGGAGGGTCCTACAATGAGCAGTTCTTC. The encoded protein is CASSYAAGGGSYNEQFF.

J is TRBJ1-1 and V is TRBV7-2, with D hard to call. The CDR3 spans 14 residues. Germline CDR1 and CDR2: SGHTA and FQGNSA. V lost 3 bases to trimming and J lost 0 bases, with 8 bases between them. The CDR3 DNA is TGTGCCAGCAGCTTTCGGGCTTTGAACACTGAAGCTTTCTTT. It codes for CASSFRALNTEAFF.

The gene calls are TRBV29-1 and TRBJ1-1; D possibly corresponds to TRBD1 (6 bases). Trimming pared 7 bases from V and 4 bases from J, leaving 16 bases between. The CDR3 runs 13 residues. Germline V gene sequence: CDR1 SQVTM, CDR2 ANQGSEA. CDR3 region: CSARGAGGTEAFF. The DNA for the CDR3 is TGCAGCGCCAGGGGCGCGGGAGGCACTGAAGCTTTCTTT.

This clonotype was observed a handful of times. The chain carries TRBV7-2 and TRBJ1-2; tentative D call: TRBD1 (5 bases). The CDR3 spans 15 residues. Germline CDR1 reads SGHTA; CDR2 reads FQGNSA. V lost 5 bases and J 4 bases, leaving 17 bases between the germline ends. This CDR3 is CASSTDPGRVYGYTF. The DNA for the CDR3 is TGTGCCAGCAGCACGGACCCGGGACGCGTCTATGGCTACACCTTC.

V usage is TRBV12-3 or TRBV12-4 and J usage is TRBJ1-5, with 7 bases matching TRBD1. This CDR3 has 15 residues. With V trimmed by 2 bases and J by 3 bases, 4 bases remained unmatched. The CDR3 here is CASSLTGQNNQPQHF. As DNA, the CDR3 is TGTGCCAGCAGTTTAACGGGACAGAACAATCAGCCCCAGCATTTT.

This chain links TRBV19 with TRBJ2-2; TRBD1 matches 10 bases. The CDR3 runs to 14 residues. Germline CDR1 reads LNHDA; CDR2 reads SQIVND (reference sequence). After removal of 7 bases from V and 4 bases from J, the junction contained 3 bases not matched to a gene. In nucleotides, the CDR3 is TGTGCCAGTACGGACAGGGGGATCACCGGGGAGCTGTTTTTT. Encoded protein: CASTDRGITGELFF.

In this sample, this clonotype turned up a few times. This chain joins TRBV20-1 and TRBJ2-2; 8 bases are shared with TRBD1. This CDR3 has 14 amino acids. V was pared by 5 bases and J by 5 bases, with 7 bases of the junction left unmatched. Germline V gene lookup returns CDR1 DFQATT and CDR2 SNEGSKA (reference sequence). The CDR3 sequence: CSAARTGMTGELFF. CDR3 DNA: TGCAGTGCTGCAAGGACAGGGATGACCGGGGAGCTGTTTTTT.

The chain employs TRBV6-2 or TRBV6-3 and TRBJ1-1; perhaps TRBD1 as D (5 bases). Germline lookup yields CDR1 MNHEY and CDR2 SVGEGT. V was shortened by 7 bases and J by 6 bases, with 21 bases between the two germline ends. The CDR3 length is 15 residues. The CDR3 loop reads CASTSPGGGRAEAFF. The CDR3 DNA is TGTGCCAGCACAAGCCCTGGGGGGGGTAGGGCTGAAGCTTTCTTT.

The chain employs TRBV6-2 or TRBV6-3 and TRBJ2-7, with 9 nucleotides matching TRBD1. The germline V gene has CDR1 MNHEY and CDR2 SVGEGT. This CDR3 is built from 15 residues. V shed 2 bases and J 5 bases; nucleotides not matched to a gene: 7. The CDR3 here is CASSYIGTGYNEQYF. In nucleotides, the CDR3 is TGTGCCAGCAGTTACATCGGGACAGGGTACAACGAGCAGTACTTC.

The V and J genes are TRBV29-1 and TRBJ2-7; 7 positions agree with TRBD1. J lost 0 bases, V lost 6 bases, and 8 bases had no gene match. Germline CDR1 is SQVTM and CDR2 is ANQGSEA. The CDR3 totals 14 residues. In nucleotides, the CDR3 is TGCAGCGTGGAAATCCGGGACAGCTCCTACGAGCAGTACTTC. Residues: CSVEIRDSSYEQYF.

In its sample, this clonotype was seen a few times. The rearrangement uses TRBV4-3 and TRBJ1-6, with D perhaps matching TRBD1 (6 bases). Germline V gene lookup returns CDR1 LGHNA and CDR2 YSLEER. The CDR3 is made up of 15 amino acids. Trimming took 5 bases from V and 5 from J, leaving 13 bases between them. CDR3 loop: CASSAGATNNSPLHF. CDR3 nucleotides: TGCGCCAGCAGCGCAGGGGCCACCAATAATTCACCCCTCCACTTT.

The V call is TRBV5-1, the J call TRBJ2-7; the D gene is possibly TRBD2 (5 bases). Between the trimmed V and J ends, which lost 0 bases and 6 bases, there was a span of 10 bases. CDR3 length: 13 amino acids. Per the germline V gene, CDR1 is SGHRS and CDR2 is YFSETQ. The CDR3: CASSLEEGLEQYF. CDR3 in DNA: TGCGCCAGCAGCTTGGAAGAGGGCCTCGAGCAGTACTTC.

The V and J genes are TRBV28 and TRBJ1-2, with 7 bases fitting TRBD1. The CDR3 runs 15 residues. V shed 5 bases, J shed 7 bases, and the junction held 13 bases outside the gene matches. CDR1 MDHEN and CDR2 SYDVKM come from the germline V gene. The CDR3 protein is CASSPRKTGRSGYTF. The CDR3 DNA sequence: TGTGCCAGCAGTCCAAGAAAGACAGGGCGTAGTGGCTACACCTTC.

The chain joins TRBV12-3 or TRBV12-4 to TRBJ2-7; maybe TRBD2 (6 bases). V shed 6 bases and J shed 2 bases, with 14 bases lying between them. The CDR3 runs 14 residues. CDR3 residues: CASRSTRDPYEQYF. The DNA of the CDR3 is TGTGCCAGCAGGAGCACGCGGGATCCCTACGAGCAGTACTTC.